Below are 7 T cell receptor beta chains sequenced from a single sample in a study of CD8 T cells in Susac syndrome. When the RNA was reverse transcribed, random hexamers were used with an input of 0.5 to 1 ug. TCRdb analysed the immunoSEQ multiplex PCR reads with MiXCR anew, one entry per CDR3 protein. The sample contains around 300,000 distinct CDR3 sequences, approximately 90% of which appear only once. Sequencing input: CD4+ T cells from PBMCs. These TCRs come from a human donor with multiple sclerosis.

For the CDR3, the DNA is TGTGCCTGGTCCGTCGGACAATCAACCTACGAGCAGTACTTC. This gives the protein CAWSVGQSTYEQYF. The chain employs TRBV30 and TRBJ2-7, with D maybe TRBD1 (5 bases). V was pared by 5 bases and J by 2 bases, with 16 bases between. CDR1 is GTSNPN, CDR2 SVGIG, per germline (reference sequence). This CDR3 region has 14 residues.

V is TRBV4-1 and J is TRBJ1-5; 7 nucleotides match TRBD1. This CDR3 is built from 15 residues. The junction had 6 bases not matched to a gene; V was cut back by 1 base and J by 6 bases. Germline V CDR1 and CDR2: MGHRA, YSYEKL. CDR3 in amino acids: CASSQALTGRQPQHF. CDR3 sequence (DNA): TGCGCCAGCAGCCAAGCTTTGACAGGGCGTCAGCCCCAGCATTTT.

The rearrangement uses TRBV20-1 and TRBJ2-5; TRBD2 matches 10 bases. Germline V gene lookup returns CDR1 DFQATT and CDR2 SNEGSKA (reference sequence). The CDR3 is 16 amino acids. Trimming cost V 0 bases and J 5 bases; bases outside gene matches: 9. The CDR3 loop is CSARDGRKAGGETQYF. DNA for the CDR3: TGCAGTGCTAGAGACGGGAGAAAAGCGGGGGGGGAGACCCAGTACTTC.

The chain carries TRBV12-3 or TRBV12-4 and TRBJ2-7; TRBD2 matches 10 bases. This CDR3 comprises 14 residues. With 6 bases clipped from V and 2 bases from J, the junction kept 4 bases outside the gene matches. In DNA form, the CDR3 reads TGTGCCAGCAGGCTAGCGGGGGTGACCTACGAGCAGTACTTC. Its translation is CASRLAGVTYEQYF.

V is TRBV7-2 and J is TRBJ2-2; possible D gene TRBD2, 6 bases. CDR1 and CDR2 (germline): SGHTA, FQGNSA. Trimming left V 2 bases short and J 5 bases short, with 12 bases between. The CDR3 runs to 15 residues. The CDR3 bases are TGTGCCAGCAGCTTACCTACTAGCTTTACCGGGGAGCTGTTTTTT. It yields the protein CASSLPTSFTGELFF.

The chain couples TRBV29-1 to TRBJ2-3; TRBD2 matches at 13 bases. Losses at the gene ends were 6 bases for V and 5 bases for J; bases not matched to a gene: 5. Germline V CDR1 and CDR2: SQVTM, ANQGSEA. The CDR3 runs 14 residues. The CDR3 coding sequence is TGCAGCGTCTGGACTAGCGGGGGTTTAGATACGCAGTATTTT. Translating it yields CSVWTSGGLDTQYF.

The rearrangement links TRBV7-9 to TRBJ2-1; 16 bases agree with TRBD2. There are 17 residues in the CDR3. Germline-derived CDR1 and CDR2 are SEHNR and FQNEAQ (reference sequence). J lost 8 bases, V lost 4 bases, and 8 bases had no gene match. Written as DNA, the CDR3 is TGTGCCAGCAGCTCTCCCGGGACTAGCGGGAGGGGCGATGAGCAGTTCTTC. Protein sequence: CASSSPGTSGRGDEQFF. Based on the CDR3 plus reference TRBV7-9 and TRBJ2-1, the full variable domain is DTGVSQNPRHKITKRGQNVTFRCDPISEHNRLYWYRQTLGQGPEFLTYFQNEAQLEKSRLLSDRFSAERPKGSFSTLEIQRTEQGDSAMYLCASSSPGTSGRGDEQFFGPGTRLTVL.